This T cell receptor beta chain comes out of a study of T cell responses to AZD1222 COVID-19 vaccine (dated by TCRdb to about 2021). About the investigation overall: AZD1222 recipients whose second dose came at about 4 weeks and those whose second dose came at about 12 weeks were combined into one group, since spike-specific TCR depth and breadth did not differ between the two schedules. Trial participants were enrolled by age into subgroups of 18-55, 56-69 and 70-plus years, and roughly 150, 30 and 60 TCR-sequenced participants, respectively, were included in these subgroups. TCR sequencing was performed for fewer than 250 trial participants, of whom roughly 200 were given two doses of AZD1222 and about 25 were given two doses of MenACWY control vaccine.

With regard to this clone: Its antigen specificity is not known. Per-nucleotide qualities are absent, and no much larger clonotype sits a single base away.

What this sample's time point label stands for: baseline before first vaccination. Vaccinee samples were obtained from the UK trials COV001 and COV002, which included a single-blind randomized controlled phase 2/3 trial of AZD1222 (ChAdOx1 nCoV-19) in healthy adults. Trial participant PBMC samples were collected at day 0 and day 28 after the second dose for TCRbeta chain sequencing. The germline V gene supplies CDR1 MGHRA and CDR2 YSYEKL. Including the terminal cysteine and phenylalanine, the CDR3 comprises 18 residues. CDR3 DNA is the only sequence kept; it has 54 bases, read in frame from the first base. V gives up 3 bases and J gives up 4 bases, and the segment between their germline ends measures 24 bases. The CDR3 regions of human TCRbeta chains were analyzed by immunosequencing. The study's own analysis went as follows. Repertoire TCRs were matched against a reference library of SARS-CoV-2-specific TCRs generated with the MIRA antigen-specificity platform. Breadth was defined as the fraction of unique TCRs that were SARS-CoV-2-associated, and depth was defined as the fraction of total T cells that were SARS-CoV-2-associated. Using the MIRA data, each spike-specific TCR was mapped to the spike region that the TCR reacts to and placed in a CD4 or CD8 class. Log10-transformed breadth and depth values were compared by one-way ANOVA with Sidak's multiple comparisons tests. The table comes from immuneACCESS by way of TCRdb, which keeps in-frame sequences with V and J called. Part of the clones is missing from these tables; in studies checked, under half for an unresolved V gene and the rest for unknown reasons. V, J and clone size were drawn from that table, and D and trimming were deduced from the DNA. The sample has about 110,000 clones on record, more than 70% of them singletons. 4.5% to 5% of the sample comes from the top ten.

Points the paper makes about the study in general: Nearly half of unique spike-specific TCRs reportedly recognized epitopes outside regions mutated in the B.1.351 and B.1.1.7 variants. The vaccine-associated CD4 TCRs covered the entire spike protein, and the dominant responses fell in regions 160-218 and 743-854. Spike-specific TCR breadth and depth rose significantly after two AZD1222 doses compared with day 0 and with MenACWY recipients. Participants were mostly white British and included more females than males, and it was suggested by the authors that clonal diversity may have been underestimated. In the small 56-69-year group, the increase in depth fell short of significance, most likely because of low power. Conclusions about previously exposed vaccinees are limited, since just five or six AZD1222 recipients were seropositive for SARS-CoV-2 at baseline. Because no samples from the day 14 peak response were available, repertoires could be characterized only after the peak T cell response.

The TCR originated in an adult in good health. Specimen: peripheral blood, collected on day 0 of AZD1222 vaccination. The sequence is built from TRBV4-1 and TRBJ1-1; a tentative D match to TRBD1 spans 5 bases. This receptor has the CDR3 CASSHAPGRKTLGTEAFF. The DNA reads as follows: TGCGCCAGCAGCCACGCACCGGGACGGAAAACCTTGGGCACTGAAGCTTTCTTT.